Each of the 21 T cell receptor beta chains below was sequenced from the same sample in a study of T-cell memory formation after mild COVID-19. One entry per CDR3 protein results from TCRdb running MiXCR on the 5' RACE reads. The profile shows approximately 88,000 distinct CDR3 sequences, roughly 25% of them singletons. Sequencing was carried out using PBMCs or a T cell subset sorted from them (not recorded which). The source is a man aged 18 to 30 who had mild COVID-19 (a few samples of this study predate the infection). Cell type and time point are not known.

J is TRBJ1-5 and V is TRBV7-2, with D unclear. Trimming stripped 2 bases from V and 7 bases from J, with 9 bases between. Germline CDR1 SGHTA, CDR2 FQGNSA. This CDR3 spans 13 amino acids. CDR3 in amino acids: CASSLTTPQPQHF. CDR3 nucleotides: TGTGCCAGCAGCTTAACAACTCCCCAGCCCCAGCATTTT.

This clonotype has more than one count but fewer than ten. The genes are TRBV7-9 and TRBJ2-7, with D perhaps given as TRBD1 or TRBD2 (5 bases each). Germline assignment: CDR1 SEHNR and CDR2 FQNEAQ (reference sequence). CDR3 size: 15 residues. With 2 bases removed from V and 3 bases from J, the gap between germline ends came to 14 bases. CDR3 nucleotide sequence: TGTGCCAGCAGCTTAAGGGACGCGGGCGTCTACGAGCAGTACTTC. Its protein product is CASSLRDAGVYEQYF. The variable domain in full, completed from reference TRBV7-9 and TRBJ2-7, reads DTGVSQNPRHKITKRGQNVTFRCDPISEHNRLYWYRQTLGQGPEFLTYFQNEAQLEKSRLLSDRFSAERPKGSFSTLEIQRTEQGDSAMYLCASSLRDAGVYEQYFGPGTRLTVT.

V and J are TRBV7-6 and TRBJ2-5; D uncertain. The CDR3 is 12 amino acids. Germline assignment: CDR1 SGHVS and CDR2 FNYEAQ. Between the trimmed V and J ends, which lost 5 bases and 1 base, there was a span of 5 bases. The CDR3 DNA sequence: TGTGCCAGCAGCCACGGCCAAGAGACCCAGTACTTC. Translation gives CASSHGQETQYF.

The chain combines TRBV6-2 or TRBV6-3 with TRBJ2-5, with TRBD2 matching 7 bases. The germline V gene has CDR1 MNHEY and CDR2 SVGEGT. The CDR3 contains 13 residues. V lost 2 bases to trimming and J lost 5 bases; unmatched junction nucleotides: 2. The CDR3 coding sequence is TGTGCCAGCAGTTACGGGAGGGTTGAGACCCAGTACTTC. Amino acids: CASSYGRVETQYF.

This sequence joins TRBV5-4 and TRBJ2-7, with D possibly being TRBD1 (6 bases). CDR1 SGHNT and CDR2 YYREEE come from the germline V gene (reference sequence). V lost 5 bases, J lost 6 bases, and 18 bases lay in between. CDR3 length: 14 residues. The CDR3 protein is CASRFGPGAGEQYF. The CDR3 DNA reads as TGTGCCAGCAGATTCGGCCCAGGGGCCGGCGAGCAGTACTTC.

The table lists this clonotype with a few counts. The CDR3 sequence: CASSLLIRGWDEQFF. The DNA of the CDR3 is TGTGCCAGCAGCTTATTGATTAGGGGATGGGATGAGCAGTTCTTC. The rearrangement uses TRBV7-2 and TRBJ2-1; D possibly corresponds to TRBD1 (5 bases). Germline V gives CDR1 SGHTA, CDR2 FQGNSA. Between the trimmed V and J ends, which lost 2 bases and 8 bases, there was a span of 16 bases. The CDR3 runs to 15 residues.

This chain joins TRBV6-5 and TRBJ2-7; 10 bases agree with TRBD1. Trimming at V came to 8 bases and at J to 3 bases, leaving 7 bases not matched to a gene. This CDR3 spans 14 amino acids. CDR1 is MNHEY and CDR2 is SVGAGI in the germline V gene. The CDR3 DNA reads as TGTGCCAGCGGACCGGGACAGGGGTTCTACGAGCAGTACTTC. Translating it yields CASGPGQGFYEQYF.

The chain carries TRBV2 and TRBJ1-4; D unclear. The CDR3 is made up of 15 amino acids. Germline V gives CDR1 SNHLY, CDR2 FYNNEI. V lost 6 bases to trimming and J lost 3 bases, with 14 bases between them. CDR3 bases: TGTGCCAGCAGCCTCCGTGGGGTCCCTAATGAAAAACTGTTTTTT. Its translation: CASSLRGVPNEKLFF.

A note on this clonotype: A junction end diverges from the germline sequence, so it may reflect a read error. The chain employs TRBV7-3 and TRBJ2-3; the D is unclear. The CDR3 is 17 amino acids. Germline V CDR1 and CDR2: SGHTA, FQGTGA. In DNA, the CDR3 is TGTGCCAGCAGCAGGGAATTGGTGCGGCTAGGCACAGATCCGCAGTATTTT. Its protein product is CASSRELVRLGTDPQYF.

The chain recombines TRBV12-3 or TRBV12-4 with TRBJ2-3; perhaps TRBD2 as D (6 bases). The V and J ends lost 10 bases and 2 bases respectively, with 10 bases between them. The CDR3 totals 12 residues. The CDR3 bases are TGTGCCAACGGGGGACTCACAGATACGCAGTATTTT. Translating gives CANGGLTDTQYF.

There are a few counts of this clonotype. The chain carries TRBV6-2 or TRBV6-3 and TRBJ2-7; the match to TRBD2 covers 12 bases. The ends lost 10 bases at V and 2 bases at J; junction bases unmatched: 6. Germline values: CDR1 MNHEY, CDR2 SVGEGT. The CDR3 consists of 14 residues. The CDR3 spells CANPGLAGTYEQYF. The CDR3 DNA follows: TGTGCCAACCCAGGACTAGCGGGAACCTACGAGCAGTACTTC.

For the CDR3, the DNA is TGTGCCAGCAGCTCCCTGACACTAGCCAAAAACATTCAGTACTTC. This sequence encodes CASSSLTLAKNIQYF. The chain links TRBV5-6 to TRBJ2-4; D is uncertain. V was clipped by 3 bases and J by 0 bases, with 10 bases between them. The germline V gene encodes CDR1 SGHDT and CDR2 YYEEEE. This CDR3 has 15 amino acids.

The chain links TRBV27 to TRBJ2-3, with D perhaps TRBD2 (5 bases). Germline lookup yields CDR1 MNHEY and CDR2 SMNVEV (reference sequence). The CDR3 is made up of 14 amino acids. The V end was cut by 6 bases, the J end by 2 bases, with 12 bases between. For the CDR3, the DNA is TGTGCCAGCAGCCGAGGACTTGTCACAGATACGCAGTATTTT. Protein: CASSRGLVTDTQYF.

The chain uses TRBV24-1 and TRBJ1-1; D is uncertain. V gave up 2 bases and J gave up 0 bases, with 12 bases separating them. The CDR3 spans 16 residues. Germline values: CDR1 KGHDR, CDR2 SFDVKD. CDR3 protein: CATSDSRMPLNTEAFF. The CDR3 region has the DNA TGTGCCACCAGTGATTCAAGGATGCCCTTGAACACTGAAGCTTTCTTT.

This clonotype occurred a few times. This chain connects TRBV10-3 to TRBJ2-1; D gene unclear. Germline CDR1 is ENHRY and CDR2 is SYGVKD. The CDR3 is 14 amino acids. V was pared by 0 bases and J by 0 bases, with 3 bases between. The CDR3 is CAISESTSYNEQFF. Written as DNA, the CDR3 is TGTGCCATCAGTGAGTCCACCTCCTACAATGAGCAGTTCTTC.

The chain has TRBV11-1 and TRBJ2-3; D is uncertain. CDR1 is SGHAT and CDR2 is FQDESV in the germline V gene (reference sequence). V was clipped by 4 bases and J by 1 base, with 9 bases between them. The CDR3 loop spans 14 amino acids. The CDR3 DNA reads as TGTGCCAGCAGCTCTCCCCCGGGCACAGATACGCAGTATTTT. It is translated as CASSSPPGTDTQYF. The full variable domain, in which reference TRBV11-1 and TRBJ2-3 provide the parts outside the CDR3, is EAEVAQSPRYKITEKSQAVAFWCDPISGHATLYWYRQILGQGPELLVQFQDESVVDDSQLPKDRFSAERLKGVDSTLKIQPAELGDSAMYLCASSSPPGTDTQYFGPGTRLTVL.

This chain uses TRBV15 with TRBJ2-5; 7 bases fit TRBD1. Germline trimming cut 1 base from V and 4 bases from J; bases unmatched to any gene: 3. Germline CDR1 and CDR2: LNHNV and YYDKDF (reference sequence). This CDR3 contains 14 residues. CDR3 loop: CATSRAGDRETQYF. The CDR3 coding sequence is TGTGCCACCAGCAGAGCCGGGGACAGAGAGACCCAGTACTTC.

The chain uses TRBV2 and TRBJ2-7; D is ambiguous. CDR1 is SNHLY and CDR2 is FYNNEI in the germline V gene. The CDR3 length is 12 residues. Trimming pared 3 bases from V and 3 bases from J, leaving 6 bases between. The CDR3 protein is CASSDRSYEQYV. As DNA, the CDR3 is TGTGCCAGCAGTGACAGGAGCTACGAGCAGTACGTC.

J is TRBJ2-7 and V is TRBV6-2 or TRBV6-3; the D gene is possibly TRBD2 (5 bases). In germline, CDR1 is MNHEY, CDR2 SVGEGT. This CDR3 is built from 14 residues. The V end lost 1 base, the J end lost 3 bases, and 10 bases lay between the germline ends. In nucleotides, the CDR3 is TGTGCCAGCAGTTACTTTGCCGGAGGCTACGAGCAGTACTTC. It yields the protein CASSYFAGGYEQYF.

The DNA for the CDR3 is TGCAGTGCTACCTGGGGGTCAGATACGCAGTATTTT. Protein product: CSATWGSDTQYF. This chain joins TRBV20-1 and TRBJ2-3; D is perhaps TRBD1 or TRBD2 (5 bases each). V lost 4 bases and J 4 bases, leaving 9 bases between the germline ends. From germline, CDR1 is DFQATT and CDR2 SNEGSKA (reference sequence). The length of the CDR3 is 12 residues.

This clonotype occurred many times. The junction does not match germline at one end; this may be a read error. The chain has TRBV20-1 and TRBJ1-3; TRBD1 might be the D (6 bases). Germline V gene sequence: CDR1 DFQATT, CDR2 SNEGSKA (reference sequence). CDR3 length: 15 residues. CDR3: CSARGDTDSGNTIYF. CDR3 bases: TGCAGTGCCAGAGGGGACACTGACTCTGGAAACACCATATATTTT.